Listed here are 32 T cell receptor beta chains from one sample, sequenced in a study of graft-versus-host responses after intestinal transplantation. Some clones are missing from TCRdb's copy, which holds only in-frame ones; the method was immunoSEQ multiplex PCR. Of roughly 80,000 clones listed, around 86% were seen once; the top ten hold under 9.5%. The antigens for these receptors are not known. This specimen consisted of unstimulated CD8+ T cells sorted from spleen or lymph node cells, obtained before transplant. The receptors derive from a human donor who was the organ donor for an intestinal transplant.

Notes on this clone: Additional DNA sequences in this sample encode the identical CDR3. The J gene is TRBJ2-6, the V gene TRBV28; D is undetermined. The CDR3 is made up of 16 amino acids. V was clipped by 5 bases and J by 1 base, with 12 bases between them. Germline V gene sequence: CDR1 MDHEN, CDR2 SYDVKM. DNA of the CDR3: TGTGCCAGCAGTCCGACACTGGGATCTGGGGCCAACGTCCTGACTTTC. Its translation is CASSPTLGSGANVLTF.

The chain combines TRBV29-1 with TRBJ2-1, with a possible D match to TRBD1 (5 bases). The CDR3 contains 11 residues. Germline loops: CDR1 SQVTM, CDR2 ANQGSEA. Trimming removed 0 bases at V and 11 bases at J, with 8 bases between. Written as DNA, the CDR3 is TGCAGCGTTGAAGATTGGGGCAAGCAGTTCTTC. Translation gives CSVEDWGKQFF.

The V gene is TRBV9, the J gene TRBJ2-5; weak D call: TRBD1 (5 bases). Trimming took 4 bases from V and 4 from J, leaving 14 bases between them. The V gene's germline CDR1 is SGDLS and CDR2 YYNGEE. CDR3 length: 14 amino acids. The CDR3 nucleotides read TGTGCCAGCAGCCCGAGATGGCAGGGAGAGACCCAGTACTTC. The encoded protein is CASSPRWQGETQYF.

V and J are TRBV4-2 and TRBJ1-2; D uncertain. CDR3 length: 19 amino acids. Trimming shortened V by 1 base and J by 4 bases, and 25 bases separated the two germline ends. CDR1 and CDR2 from the germline V gene are LGHNA and YNFKEQ. The CDR3 sequence is CASSQAGFVVQSDSYGYTF. The CDR3 bases are TGTGCCAGCAGCCAAGCGGGTTTTGTTGTGCAGTCCGATTCCTATGGCTACACCTTC.

A word on this clone: At one end, the junction sequence differs from germline, possibly due to a read error. The chain combines TRBV15 with TRBJ2-3, with D perhaps TRBD1 or TRBD2 (6 bases each). Germline V gene sequence: CDR1 LNHNV, CDR2 YYDKDF (reference sequence). The CDR3 totals 18 residues. The chain's CDR3 is CTTSRDLGGVISTDTQYF. CDR3 coding DNA: TGTACCACCAGCAGAGATCTCGGGGGCGTTATTTCCACAGATACGCAGTATTTT.

The gene calls are TRBV6-5 and TRBJ2-7; D gene unclear. Germline V gene sequence: CDR1 MNHEY, CDR2 SVGAGI. The CDR3 is 14 residues long. V was shortened by 6 bases and J by 4 bases, with 16 bases between the two germline ends. The chain's CDR3 is CASSGEQTLYEQYF. CDR3 in DNA: TGTGCCAGCAGCGGTGAACAGACCCTGTACGAGCAGTACTTC.

This rearrangement joins TRBV5-4 to TRBJ2-2, with D hard to call. V shed 6 bases and J shed 2 bases, with 17 bases lying between them. In germline, CDR1 is SGHNT, CDR2 YYREEE (reference sequence). This CDR3 region has 16 residues. CDR3 coding DNA: TGTGCCAGCACACTGTCCTCCGGAAAAAACACCGGGGAGCTGTTTTTT. Its protein is CASTLSSGKNTGELFF.

The chain recombines TRBV27 with TRBJ1-2; 7 positions agree with TRBD1. J was trimmed by 10 bases and V by 7 bases; bases with no gene match: 15. The CDR3 contains 14 residues. In germline, CDR1 is MNHEY, CDR2 SMNVEV (reference sequence). CDR3: CASTHLGQNGAYTF. The CDR3 bases are TGTGCCAGCACCCACCTGGGACAGAACGGGGCCTACACCTTC.

The chain employs TRBV27 and TRBJ2-1; 7 nucleotides agree with TRBD2. This CDR3 contains 17 residues. Trimming at V came to 3 bases and at J to 5 bases, leaving 13 bases not matched to a gene. The germline CDR1 and CDR2 sequences are MNHEY and SMNVEV (reference sequence). The CDR3, as DNA: TGTGCCAGCAGTTTGGGGGTAGGCCTAGCGGAAAACAATGAGCAGTTCTTC. Residues: CASSLGVGLAENNEQFF.

V usage is TRBV27 and J usage is TRBJ2-1; tentative D call: TRBD2 (5 bases). CDR3 length: 13 residues. Germline V CDR1 and CDR2: MNHEY, SMNVEV (reference sequence). V was pared by 6 bases and J by 7 bases, with 13 bases between. Here the CDR3 reads CASRAIGVNEQFF. The CDR3 DNA sequence: TGTGCCAGCAGGGCCATCGGGGTGAATGAGCAGTTCTTC.

This clone was detected once. This chain uses TRBV27 with TRBJ2-7; the match to TRBD2 covers 10 bases. Trimming removed 0 bases from V and 3 bases from J; junction bases left unmatched: 5. The length of the CDR3 is 16 residues. Germline V gene lookup returns CDR1 MNHEY and CDR2 SMNVEV (reference sequence). Here the CDR3 reads CASSLSGLAGDYEQYF. Here the CDR3 DNA reads TGTGCCAGCAGTTTATCGGGGCTAGCGGGGGACTACGAGCAGTACTTC.

This chain connects TRBV5-1 to TRBJ2-5; 11 nucleotides agree with TRBD2. The CDR3 loop spans 15 amino acids. V lost 2 bases and J lost 3; bases outside the gene matches: 3. Germline V gene lookup returns CDR1 SGHRS and CDR2 YFSETQ. The CDR3 loop reads CASSFILAGEETQYF. In DNA form, the CDR3 reads TGCGCCAGCAGCTTTATACTAGCGGGGGAAGAGACCCAGTACTTC. Full variable domain (missing parts from reference TRBV5-1 and TRBJ2-5): KAGVTQTPRYLIKTRGQQVTLSCSPISGHRSVSWYQQTPGQGLQFLFEYFSETQRNKGNFPGRFSGRQFSNSRSEMNVSTLELGDSALYLCASSFILAGEETQYFGPGTRLLVL.

This clone was recorded once. The chain carries TRBV4-2 and TRBJ1-2; 8 bases agree with TRBD1. V lost 8 bases to trimming and J lost 0 bases; unmatched junction nucleotides: 17. This CDR3 is 18 amino acids long. Germline V CDR1 and CDR2: LGHNA, YNFKEQ. CDR3 sequence reads: CASGPPGTGELSNYGYTF. DNA for the CDR3: TGTGCCAGCGGACCACCAGGGACAGGAGAATTGTCTAACTATGGCTACACCTTC.

The rearrangement uses TRBV18 and TRBJ2-1; D unresolved. Germline CDR1 is KGHSH and CDR2 is LQKENI. V lost 6 bases to trimming and J lost 7 bases, with 10 bases between them. The CDR3 runs to 12 residues. The CDR3 is CASSQIRNEQFF. CDR3 DNA: TGTGCCAGCTCCCAAATCCGAAATGAGCAGTTCTTC.

The chain has TRBV7-9 and TRBJ1-2; D gene unclear. This CDR3 is built from 15 residues. Trimming shortened V by 4 bases and J by 8 bases, and 20 bases separated the two germline ends. The V gene's germline CDR1 is SEHNR and CDR2 FQNEAQ (reference sequence). CDR3 coding DNA: TGTGCCAGCAGCTCCCTCAGTTACCGGTCCGCGGGCTACACCTTC. It specifies CASSSLSYRSAGYTF.

This chain uses TRBV4-1 with TRBJ2-7; tentatively, D is TRBD1 (5 bases). Per the germline V gene, CDR1 is MGHRA and CDR2 is YSYEKL. CDR3 length equals 14 residues. V shed 1 base and J shed 0 bases, with 7 bases lying between them. The CDR3 region is CASSQVGDSYEQYF. The CDR3 region has the DNA TGCGCCAGCAGCCAAGTAGGGGACTCCTACGAGCAGTACTTC.

This clone was recorded once. The chain has TRBV7-8 and TRBJ2-1, with D perhaps matching TRBD1 (5 bases). The CDR3 totals 17 residues. Per the germline V gene, CDR1 is SGHVS and CDR2 is FQNEAQ. V lost 0 bases to trimming and J lost 6 bases, with 18 bases between them. The CDR3 DNA is TGTGCCAGCAGCTTAGCCGGAGCAGGGCTTTTAGTCAATGAGCAGTTCTTC. Its protein is CASSLAGAGLLVNEQFF. Looking up the rest from reference TRBV7-8 and TRBJ2-1 gives the full variable domain: GAGVSQSPRYKVAKRGQDVALRCDPISGHVSLFWYQQALGQGPEFLTYFQNEAQLDKSGLPSDRFFAERPEGSVSTLKIQRTQQEDSAVYLCASSLAGAGLLVNEQFFGPGTRLTVL.

The chain uses TRBV7-2 and TRBJ1-6, with D hard to call. V shed 2 bases and J shed 0 bases, with 11 bases lying between them. From germline, CDR1 is SGHTA and CDR2 FQGNSA. The length of the CDR3 is 17 residues. CDR3 sequence: CASSLRSTLSYNSPLHF. CDR3 nucleotides: TGTGCCAGCAGCTTAAGGTCCACTCTCTCCTATAATTCACCCCTCCACTTT.

The rearrangement joins TRBV6-4 to TRBJ2-2, with a tentative D call TRBD1 (5 bases). With 0 bases removed from V and 6 bases from J, the gap between germline ends came to 11 bases. The CDR3 length is 15 residues. CDR1 and CDR2 (germline): MRHNA, SNTAGT. The CDR3 DNA sequence: TGTGCCAGCAGTGACTCACCCAGGGCATCCGGGGAGCTGTTTTTT. Amino acids: CASSDSPRASGELFF.

V usage is TRBV4-2 and J usage is TRBJ2-5; a possible D gene is TRBD1 (6 bases). Germline CDR1 reads LGHNA; CDR2 reads YNFKEQ. V lost 3 bases, J lost 5 bases, and 13 bases lay in between. The CDR3 is 14 residues long. CDR3 DNA: TGTGCCAGCAGCCAGGGGGCCCGCCGGGAGACCCAGTACTTC. Translation gives CASSQGARRETQYF.

The J gene is TRBJ2-2, the V gene TRBV5-4; the D is unclear. The V and J ends lost 5 bases and 5 bases respectively, with 7 bases between them. Germline CDR1 reads SGHNT; CDR2 reads YYREEE (reference sequence). The CDR3 has 12 amino acids. The CDR3 protein is CASRFGTGELFF. CDR3 bases: TGTGCCAGCAGGTTCGGAACCGGGGAGCTGTTTTTT.

This clone has only one observation. This chain links TRBV29-1 with TRBJ1-2; weak D call: TRBD1 (6 bases). Per germline, CDR1 SQVTM and CDR2 ANQGSEA. The ends were cut back, 3 bases at V and 6 bases at J, with 11 bases in the middle. This CDR3 has 12 amino acids. DNA for the CDR3: TGCAGCGTTGAGGACAGTCTAGATGGCTACACCTTC. Amino acids: CSVEDSLDGYTF. Looking up the rest from reference TRBV29-1 and TRBJ1-2 gives the full variable domain: SAVISQKPSRDICQRGTSLTIQCQVDSQVTMMFWYRQQPGQSLTLIATANQGSEATYESGFVIDKFPISRPNLTFSTLTVSNMSPEDSSIYLCSVEDSLDGYTFGSGTRLTVV.

V usage is TRBV5-6 and J usage is TRBJ1-5, with D tentatively TRBD1 (6 bases). Germline V gives CDR1 SGHDT, CDR2 YYEEEE. This CDR3 has 14 amino acids. With 2 bases removed from V and 4 bases from J, the gap between germline ends came to 10 bases. The CDR3 bases are TGTGCCAGCAGCTTAGGGACATTTAATCAGCCCCAGCATTTT. Translated: CASSLGTFNQPQHF.

In nucleotides, the CDR3 is TGTGCCAGCAGCTCTACAGGGGCTGAGCAGTTCTTC. Residues: CASSSTGAEQFF. V is TRBV5-6 and J is TRBJ2-1; 7 bases fit TRBD1. Germline CDR1 SGHDT, CDR2 YYEEEE. J lost 9 bases, V lost 3 bases, and 3 bases had no gene match. The CDR3 loop spans 12 amino acids.

The chain combines TRBV29-1 with TRBJ1-1, with a weak D call TRBD1 (5 bases). Germline V CDR1 and CDR2: SQVTM, ANQGSEA. This CDR3 comprises 12 residues. The ends were cut back, 4 bases at V and 3 bases at J, with 9 bases in the middle. CDR3 coding DNA: TGCAGCGTTGTATCGGGGGACACTGAAGCTTTCTTT. Its translation is CSVVSGDTEAFF.

CDR3 loop: CASSDQQGERNEQFF. DNA of the CDR3: TGTGCCAGCAGTGACCAACAGGGGGAGAGGAATGAGCAGTTCTTC. The chain employs TRBV9 and TRBJ2-1, with 8 bases fitting TRBD1. The germline CDR1 and CDR2 sequences are SGDLS and YYNGEE. Trimming cost V 5 bases and J 7 bases; bases outside gene matches: 11. This CDR3 comprises 15 residues.

This chain joins TRBV5-4 and TRBJ2-3; no reliable D call. The CDR3 spans 14 residues. Germline V CDR1 and CDR2: SGHNT, YYREEE (reference sequence). Trimming pared 0 bases from V and 1 base from J, leaving 6 bases between. This CDR3 reads CASSLADRTDTQYF. The CDR3 bases are TGTGCCAGCAGCTTGGCGGACCGCACAGATACGCAGTATTTT.

The chain uses TRBV7-3 and TRBJ2-2, with D perhaps assigned TRBD1 or TRBD2 (6 bases each). There are 19 residues in the CDR3. The germline CDR1 and CDR2 sequences are SGHTA and FQGTGA. Trimming removed 0 bases from V and 2 bases from J, with 19 bases in between. The CDR3 region has the DNA TGTGCCAGCAGCTTAACCATCTATACCAGGGGAGGAAACACCGGGGAGCTGTTTTTT. Protein: CASSLTIYTRGGNTGELFF.

This clone has a single count. The gene calls are TRBV28 and TRBJ2-3; D is possibly TRBD2 (5 bases). The CDR3 spans 13 residues. Trimming left V 6 bases short and J 4 bases short, with 11 bases between. Germline V lookup: CDR1 MDHEN, CDR2 SYDVKM. DNA of the CDR3: TGTGCCAGCAGCACGAACGGGGCAGATACGCAGTATTTT. This sequence encodes CASSTNGADTQYF. Full variable domain (remainder filled in from reference TRBV28 and TRBJ2-3): DVKVTQSSRYLVKRTGEKVFLECVQDMDHENMFWYRQDPGLGLRLIYFSYDVKMKEKGDIPEGYSVSREKKERFSLILESASTNQTSMYLCASSTNGADTQYFGPGTRLTVL.

This clone was seen a single time. The chain recombines TRBV4-1 with TRBJ2-3; 11 positions agree with TRBD2. CDR3 length: 16 amino acids. In germline, CDR1 is MGHRA, CDR2 YSYEKL. V was pared by 1 base and J by 5 bases, with 5 bases of the junction left unmatched. The CDR3 sequence is CASSQVELAGVDTQYF. The CDR3 DNA sequence: TGCGCCAGCAGCCAAGTGGAACTAGCGGGGGTAGATACGCAGTATTTT.

CDR3 nucleotides: TGCGCCAGCAGCCAAGGGACGGTTGAAGCTTTCTTT. This encodes CASSQGTVEAFF. The V and J genes are TRBV4-1 and TRBJ1-1, with D uncertain. Trimming stripped 1 base from V and 7 bases from J, with 7 bases between. Germline values: CDR1 MGHRA, CDR2 YSYEKL. This CDR3 spans 12 amino acids.

This chain uses TRBV11-2 with TRBJ2-7; 8 bases are a match to TRBD1. The CDR3 loop spans 17 amino acids. Germline-derived CDR1 and CDR2 are SGHAT and FQNNGV. V gave up 5 bases and J gave up 1 base; unmatched junction bases: 13. As DNA, the CDR3 is TGTGCCAGCAGCACCCCGGACAGGGATGGTAGTTCCTACGAGCAGTACTTC. This sequence encodes CASSTPDRDGSSYEQYF.